This T cell receptor beta chain was found in a study of shared clonotypes between healthy human individuals. Profiling relied on immunoSEQ multiplex PCR, and the TCRdb table lists in-frame clones only, not all of them. The sample includes about 650,000 clones, around 95% seen only once; the top ten take 0.11%. Naivety among CD8 cells was defined by CD45RO negativity and positive CCR7 selection, thereby excluding terminally differentiated effector memory CD45RA+ cells. The CDR3 contains 14 residues. CDR1 and CDR2 from the germline V gene are SGDLS and YYNGEE. V shed 1 base and J shed 5 bases, with 10 bases lying between them.

The TCR was taken from a woman aged 25 to 39 in good health. The sample was naive CD8+ T cells sorted from blood. This chain links TRBV9 with TRBJ2-1; D possibly matches TRBD1 or TRBD2 (5 bases each). CDR3 region: CASSVWGSHNEQFF. The CDR3, as DNA: TGTGCCAGCAGCGTATGGGGGAGCCACAATGAGCAGTTCTTC.